This T cell receptor (beta chain) is drawn from a study of T cells in Graves' hyperthyroidism and ophthalmopathy. Amplified regions were TCR beta CDR3 sequences from RNA transcripts. The TCR CDR3 first-round RT-PCR relied on the HTBI primer set. TCRdb passed the multiplex PCR reads through MiXCR, listing each CDR3 protein once. The sample includes about 480,000 distinct CDR3 sequences, 13% to 15% of them seen just once. This clonotype has a count of ten or more. Per germline, CDR1 MNHEY and CDR2 SVGEGT. The ends were cut back, 2 bases at V and 6 bases at J, with 10 bases in the middle. The CDR3 length is 14 residues.

This sequence joins TRBV6-2 or TRBV6-3 and TRBJ2-2; D unclear. The receptor's source is a woman under 30 with Graves' hyperthyroidism. Specimen: blood. The CDR3 DNA reads TGTGCCAGCAGTTACGGGTCAAGCGCCGGGGAGCTGTTTTTT. Translation gives CASSYGSSAGELFF.